What follows are 8 T cell receptor beta chains derived from one specimen sequenced in a study of shared clonotypes between healthy human individuals. The table came from immunoSEQ multiplex PCR; TCRdb's copy has only in-frame clones and leaves some out. The table shows 530,000 or so clones, with around 79% occurring only once. Sequencing was performed on PBMCs. These receptors all come from a woman aged 40 to 55 in good health. Some clones in this sample may be carry-over from other donors' samples.

The count of this clone is one. The chain links TRBV29-1 to TRBJ2-2, with no clear D. This CDR3 spans 13 amino acids. The V end lost 4 bases, the J end lost 4 bases, and 10 bases lay between the germline ends. Germline CDR1 reads SQVTM; CDR2 reads ANQGSEA. The CDR3 spells CSVGYVVTGELFF. The CDR3 nucleotides are TGCAGCGTTGGATACGTCGTCACCGGGGAGCTGTTTTTT.

The chain couples TRBV6-5 to TRBJ2-5, with a possible D match to TRBD2 (7 bases). Germline CDR1 and CDR2: MNHEY and SVGAGI. V dropped 2 bases and J dropped 9 bases, with 13 bases sitting between them. The CDR3 totals 13 residues. CDR3 nucleotides: TGTGCCAGCAGTTACATCGAGGGGGGGGCCCAGTACTTC. It translates to CASSYIEGGAQYF.

The chain is built from TRBV5-1 and TRBJ2-6; possible D gene TRBD2, 5 bases. Germline CDR1 is SGHRS and CDR2 is YFSETQ. Trimming stripped 7 bases from V and 0 bases from J, with 8 bases between. This CDR3 has 14 residues. In nucleotides, the CDR3 is TGCGCCAGCGGAGGACCCTCTGGGGCCAACGTCCTGACTTTC. Translation gives CASGGPSGANVLTF.

The rearrangement uses TRBV5-5 and TRBJ2-7; a weak D match, TRBD1 (6 bases). The CDR3 contains 18 residues. V was clipped by 1 base and J by 3 bases, with 23 bases between them. Germline values: CDR1 SGHKS, CDR2 YYEKEE (reference sequence). The CDR3 here is CASSLPWKLTGPFYEQYF. The CDR3 region has the DNA TGTGCCAGCAGCTTGCCGTGGAAACTGACAGGCCCATTCTACGAGCAGTACTTC.

The chain couples TRBV29-1 to TRBJ2-5; 7 bases align to TRBD1. J was trimmed by 2 bases and V by 4 bases; bases with no gene match: 1. The CDR3 has 12 amino acids. The V gene's germline CDR1 is SQVTM and CDR2 ANQGSEA. DNA of the CDR3: TGCAGCGTTGCGGGACAGCAAGAGACCCAGTACTTC. Protein: CSVAGQQETQYF.

J is TRBJ1-4 and V is TRBV28, with TRBD1 as a possible D gene (6 bases). Germline CDR1 and CDR2: MDHEN and SYDVKM. The V gene lost 1 base and the J gene lost 4 bases, with 13 bases spanning the gap. The CDR3 has 16 residues. DNA for the CDR3: TGTGCCAGCAGTTTATCCGGGACATTTTTTAATGAAAAACTGTTTTTT. It codes for CASSLSGTFFNEKLFF.

The genes are TRBV19 and TRBJ2-1; D is perhaps TRBD1 (6 bases). The CDR3 consists of 16 residues. V was trimmed by 4 bases and J by 0 bases, leaving 13 bases between them. From germline, CDR1 is LNHDA and CDR2 SQIVND (reference sequence). CDR3 amino acids: CASSTLQGFSYNEQFF. CDR3 nucleotides: TGTGCCAGTAGTACCTTACAGGGCTTCTCCTACAATGAGCAGTTCTTC.

The chain employs TRBV11-2 and TRBJ2-7; 7 bases are a match to TRBD2. This CDR3 is built from 15 residues. Germline CDR1 is SGHAT and CDR2 is FQNNGV. V was clipped by 5 bases and J by 3 bases; unmatched bases: 10. The CDR3 nucleotides read TGTGCCAGCAGCCAATTGGGGCTAGCGGACTACGAGCAGTACTTC. Its translation is CASSQLGLADYEQYF.